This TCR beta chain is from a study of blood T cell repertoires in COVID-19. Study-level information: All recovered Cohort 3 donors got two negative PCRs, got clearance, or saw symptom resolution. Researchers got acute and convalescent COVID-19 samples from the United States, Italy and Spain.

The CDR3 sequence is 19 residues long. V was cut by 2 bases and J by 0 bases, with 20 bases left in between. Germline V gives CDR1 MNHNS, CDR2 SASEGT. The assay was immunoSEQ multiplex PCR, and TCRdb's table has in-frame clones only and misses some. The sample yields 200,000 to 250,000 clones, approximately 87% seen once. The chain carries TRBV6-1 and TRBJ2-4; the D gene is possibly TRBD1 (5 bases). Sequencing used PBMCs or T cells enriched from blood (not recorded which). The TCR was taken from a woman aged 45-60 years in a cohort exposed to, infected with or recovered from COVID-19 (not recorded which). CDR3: CASSEIVAGWNLAKNIQYF. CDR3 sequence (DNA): TGTGCCAGCAGTGAAATTGTAGCAGGGTGGAATCTAGCCAAAAACATTCAGTACTTC.